These T cell receptor beta chains were read from a single sample in a study of T cell repertoires in cytomegalovirus infection. Each CDR3 protein is one row after TCRdb ran MiXCR on the reads. The sample carries some 400,000 distinct CDR3 sequences, about a sixth recorded once. The specimen sequenced was PBMCs. The receptors stem from a human donor in good health (CMV status not recorded). Some clones in this sample may be carry-over from other donors' samples. Each CDR3 is given with its conserved first and last residue. Fields, in order: J gene, clone size, V gene, D gene, CDR3 DNA, CDR3 protein. A D gene is named only where the DNA matches it firmly. Size is stated for part of the rows, as once, few or many counts, or as a class when the clone is expanded.

TRBJ2-1 | few | TRBV6-2/TRBV6-3 | . | TGTGCCAGCAGTTTCGACACGGTGGTCAAAAATGAGCAGTTCTTC | CASSFDTVVKNEQFF
TRBJ2-1 | . | TRBV12-5 | . | TGTGCTAGTGGTTCCCCCCTTCGACGGGAGATGTTAGATGAGCAGTTCTTC | CASGSPLRREMLDEQFF
TRBJ1-2 | . | TRBV19 | . | TGTGCCAGTAGTCGCCCAGTAGGTATCTATGGCTACACCTTC | CASSRPVGIYGYTF
TRBJ1-1 | many | TRBV7-8 | TRBD1 | TGTGCCAGCAGCTTCGAACAGGGGGCAGTAGGCACTGAAGCTTTCTTT | CASSFEQGAVGTEAFF
TRBJ2-2 | few | TRBV2 | . | TGTGCCAGCAGCACAAACGGGGGAGGAAACACCGGGGAGCTGTTTTTT | CASSTNGGGNTGELFF
TRBJ2-1 | few | TRBV2 | TRBD2 | TGTGCCAGCAGTGACGGGACTAGATCAGTCAATGAGCAGTTCTTC | CASSDGTRSVNEQFF
TRBJ1-1 | . | TRBV24-1 | . | TGTGCCACCAGTGGCGTAGCAAGGAACACTGAAGCTTTCTTT | CATSGVARNTEAFF
TRBJ1-3 | many | TRBV7-8 | . | TGTGCCAGCAGCGTGGGAGGCAGCCGTTACTCTGGAAACACCATATATTTT | CASSVGGSRYSGNTIYF
TRBJ2-2 | few | TRBV24-1 | TRBD1 | TGTGCCACCAGTGATTCCGGGACAGGGCGCACCGGGGAGCTGTTTTTT | CATSDSGTGRTGELFF
TRBJ1-6 | many | TRBV5-4 | . | TGTGCCAGCAGAGGTCATCTCGGCGGGCAGGATAATTCACCCCTCCACTTT | CASRGHLGGQDNSPLHF
TRBJ2-1 | . | TRBV2 | TRBD2 | TGTGCCAGCACCCTAGCGGGAGGAGACAATGAGCAGTTCTTC | CASTLAGGDNEQFF
TRBJ2-7 | many | TRBV7-2 | TRBD1 | TGTGCCAGCAGCATCCGGGACAGGGGATCCGAGCAGTACTTC | CASSIRDRGSEQYF
TRBJ2-3 | . | TRBV12-3/TRBV12-4 | . | TGTGCCAGCAGCCCGGCGAGGGATAGTGGAGATACGCAGTATTTT | CASSPARDSGDTQYF
TRBJ2-3 | . | TRBV11-3 | TRBD2 | TGTGCCAGCAGCGGACAAATACGGGAGGGCCGCTGGGATACGCAGTATTTT | CASSGQIREGRWDTQYF
TRBJ2-7 | few | TRBV7-9 | . | TGTGCCAGCAGTCCAGACACAGACTACGAGCAGTACTTC | CASSPDTDYEQYF
TRBJ1-5 | . | TRBV6-2/TRBV6-3 | TRBD1 | TGTGCCAGCAGTTACGCAGGGACAGGTTCACAGCATTTT | CASSYAGTGSQHF
TRBJ1-4 | many | TRBV7-2 | TRBD1 | TGTGCCAGCAGCTTAAGCGGGACAGGGGGTGAAAAACTGTTTTTT | CASSLSGTGGEKLFF
TRBJ1-1 | few | TRBV19 | . | TGTGCCAGTAGTATCCGGGGGTCTGACACTGAAGCTTTCTTT | CASSIRGSDTEAFF
TRBJ2-7 | few | TRBV20-1 | TRBD2 | TGCAGTGCTGCGGAAGGACTAGAGGCGCACGAGCAGTACTTC | CSAAEGLEAHEQYF
TRBJ1-6 | . | TRBV5-4 | . | TGTGCCAGCAGCTTGGTCGGACAGCCAAATTCACCCCTCCACTTT | CASSLVGQPNSPLHF
TRBJ2-7 | few | TRBV13 | TRBD2 | TGTGCCAGCACGCTAGCGGCAAGGGGTAACGAGCAGTACTTC | CASTLAARGNEQYF
TRBJ2-1 | . | TRBV6-9 | . | TGTGCCAGCAGTTCCCAACCCGGGACACCCTACAATGAGCAGTTCTTC | CASSSQPGTPYNEQFF
TRBJ2-3 | . | TRBV24-1 | . | TGTGCCACCAGTGATCCAGGACATGGATTCGGGGATACGCAGTATTTT | CATSDPGHGFGDTQYF
TRBJ2-1 | . | TRBV7-2 | TRBD2 | TGTGCCAGCAGTTTTAGCGGGAGGGTAGACAATGAGCAGTTCTTC | CASSFSGRVDNEQFF
TRBJ1-5 | many | TRBV28 | . | TGTGCCAGCAGTTTGGATGTGAAGCCCCAGCATTTT | CASSLDVKPQHF
TRBJ1-2 | . | TRBV7-2 | TRBD1 | TGTGCCAGCAGCTTATCCCCGACAGGGGCTCGTAATGGCTACACCTTC | CASSLSPTGARNGYTF
TRBJ2-3 | many | TRBV7-2 | . | TGTGCCAGCAGCTTAGGAGCAAGCCCAGATACGCAGTATTTT | CASSLGASPDTQYF
TRBJ2-3 | few | TRBV7-8 | . | TGTGCCAGCAGCTTAGTAAGGGGGGGCATTCGATCAGATACGCAGTATTTT | CASSLVRGGIRSDTQYF
TRBJ2-2 | many | TRBV6-5 | TRBD1 | TGTGCCAGCAGCCGGACAGGGAGGAACACCGGGGAGCTGTTTTTT | CASSRTGRNTGELFF